This T cell receptor beta chain was captured by sequencing in a study of shared clonotypes between healthy human individuals. Study-level background: Donors had three CD4 naive, three CD4 memory, two CD8 naive and one CD8 memory plate apiece.

V was clipped by 2 bases and J by 8 bases; unmatched bases: 8. The germline V gene has CDR1 LNHDA and CDR2 SQIVND (reference sequence). This CDR3 is built from 15 residues. General observations from the study: Naive CD4 clonotypes overlapped across a few donors at roughly 5.1%. Estimated richness was generally greater in naive than memory subsets. Only blood underwent sampling, and tissue repertoires likely differ.

This table comes from immunoSEQ multiplex PCR, and its TCRdb copy is limited to in-frame clones, with some not included. The data contain some 700,000 clones, less than 95% of them seen just once; the ten biggest clones take up less than 40%. As for this clone: Its cognate antigen is unknown.

The material sequenced was memory CD8+ T cells from PBMCs. Regarding subset: CD45RO+ cells pooled with CCR7-negative TemRA cells. This sequence originates from a man aged 18 to 30 in good health. Some clones in this sample may be carry-over from other donors' samples. This sequence joins TRBV19 and TRBJ2-1; 8 nucleotides align to TRBD2. The CDR3 is CASSIMGLGVYEQFF. CDR3 nucleotide sequence: TGTGCCAGTAGTATAATGGGACTAGGAGTCTATGAGCAGTTCTTC. The full variable domain, with the rest looked up from reference TRBV19 and TRBJ2-1, is DGGITQSPKYLFRKEGQNVTLSCEQNLNHDAMYWYRQDPGQGLRLIYYSQIVNDFQKGDIAEGYSVSREKKESFPLTVTSAQKNPTAFYLCASSIMGLGVYEQFFGPGTRLTVL.